This T cell receptor (beta chain) appears in the sequencing data of a study of shared clonotypes between healthy human individuals. Study information: Participating donors consisted of two women and a few men aged 18 to 49. General study points: A limitation of the genetic and exposure-history diversity represented arose from few donors. Clonotype sharing among donors was expected to depend on sequencing depth.

This clone was seen a few times. Its matching antigen is unknown. There are 15 residues in the CDR3. Germline V gives CDR1 MNHEY, CDR2 SVGAGI. Loaded into unsorted PBMC replicate PCRs was approximately 300 ng DNA, 25,000 to 35,000 T cell genomes. TCRdb's copy holds only in-frame clones and misses some; the assay was immunoSEQ multiplex PCR. Of more than 450,000 clones in the sample, 75% to 85% were seen once. The TCR comes from a woman between 40 and 55 years old in good health. Some clones in this sample may be carry-over from other donors' samples. Sequencing used PBMCs. The genes are TRBV6-5 and TRBJ2-5, with TRBD2 identical over 7 bases. The assigned J gene may be wrong: the sequence end matches TRBJ2-7 better. CDR3 coding DNA: TGTGCCAGCAGTCCATCTAGCGGACGCTCCTACGAGCAGTACTTC. Translation gives CASSPSSGRSYEQYF.